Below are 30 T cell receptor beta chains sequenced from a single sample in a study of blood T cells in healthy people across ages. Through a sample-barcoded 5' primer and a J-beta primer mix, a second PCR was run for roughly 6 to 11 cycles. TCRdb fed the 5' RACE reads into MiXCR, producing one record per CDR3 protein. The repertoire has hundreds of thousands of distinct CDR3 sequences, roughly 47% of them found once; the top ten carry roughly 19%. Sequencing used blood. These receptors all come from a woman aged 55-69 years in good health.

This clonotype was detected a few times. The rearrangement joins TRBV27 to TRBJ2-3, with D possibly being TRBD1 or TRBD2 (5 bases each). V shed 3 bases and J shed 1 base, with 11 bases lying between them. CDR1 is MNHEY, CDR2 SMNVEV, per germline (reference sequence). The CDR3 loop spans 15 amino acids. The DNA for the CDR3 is TGTGCCAGCAGTTTGGGGGTCACCCGCACAGATACGCAGTATTTT. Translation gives CASSLGVTRTDTQYF.

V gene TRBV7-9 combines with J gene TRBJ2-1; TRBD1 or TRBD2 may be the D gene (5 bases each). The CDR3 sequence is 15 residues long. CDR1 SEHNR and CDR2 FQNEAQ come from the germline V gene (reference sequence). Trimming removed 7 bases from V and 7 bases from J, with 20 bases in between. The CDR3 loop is CASTLKGTKVNEQFF. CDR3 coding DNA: TGTGCCAGCACCCTCAAGGGGACCAAAGTTAATGAGCAGTTCTTC.

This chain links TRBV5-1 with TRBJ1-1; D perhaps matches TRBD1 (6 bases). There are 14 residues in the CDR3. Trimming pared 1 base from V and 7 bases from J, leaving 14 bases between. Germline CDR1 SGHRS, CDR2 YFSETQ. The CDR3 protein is CASSLWGETGEAFF. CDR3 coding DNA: TGCGCCAGCAGCTTGTGGGGTGAGACAGGTGAAGCTTTCTTT. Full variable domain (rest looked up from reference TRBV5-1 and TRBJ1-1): KAGVTQTPRYLIKTRGQQVTLSCSPISGHRSVSWYQQTPGQGLQFLFEYFSETQRNKGNFPGRFSGRQFSNSRSEMNVSTLELGDSALYLCASSLWGETGEAFFGQGTRLTVV.

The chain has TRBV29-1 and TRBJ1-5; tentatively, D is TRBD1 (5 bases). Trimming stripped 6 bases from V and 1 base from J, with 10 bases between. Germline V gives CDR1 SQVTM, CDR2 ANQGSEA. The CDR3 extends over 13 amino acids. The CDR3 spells CSVARDSNQPQHF. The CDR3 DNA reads TGCAGCGTAGCCCGGGACAGCAATCAGCCCCAGCATTTT. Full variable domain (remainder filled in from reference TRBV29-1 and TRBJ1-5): SAVISQKPSRDICQRGTSLTIQCQVDSQVTMMFWYRQQPGQSLTLIATANQGSEATYESGFVIDKFPISRPNLTFSTLTVSNMSPEDSSIYLCSVARDSNQPQHFGDGTRLSIL.

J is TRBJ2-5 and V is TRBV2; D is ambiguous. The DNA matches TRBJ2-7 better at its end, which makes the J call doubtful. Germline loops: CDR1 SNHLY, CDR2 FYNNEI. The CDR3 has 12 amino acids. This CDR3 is CASRSDIYEQYF. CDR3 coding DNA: TGTGCCAGCAGGTCTGATATCTACGAGCAGTACTTC.

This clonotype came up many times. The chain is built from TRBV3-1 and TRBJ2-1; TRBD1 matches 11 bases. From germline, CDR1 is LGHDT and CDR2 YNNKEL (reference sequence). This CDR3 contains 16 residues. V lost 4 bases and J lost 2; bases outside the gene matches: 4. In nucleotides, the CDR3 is TGTGCCAGCAGCCTCGGGACAGGGGGGCCCTACAATGAGCAGTTCTTC. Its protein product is CASSLGTGGPYNEQFF.

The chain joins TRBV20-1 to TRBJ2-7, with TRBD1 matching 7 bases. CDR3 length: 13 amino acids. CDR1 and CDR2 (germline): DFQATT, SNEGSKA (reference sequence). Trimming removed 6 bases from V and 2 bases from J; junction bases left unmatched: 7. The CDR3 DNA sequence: TGCAGTGCCGCTGGGACAGACGCCTACGAGCAGTACTTC. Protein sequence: CSAAGTDAYEQYF.

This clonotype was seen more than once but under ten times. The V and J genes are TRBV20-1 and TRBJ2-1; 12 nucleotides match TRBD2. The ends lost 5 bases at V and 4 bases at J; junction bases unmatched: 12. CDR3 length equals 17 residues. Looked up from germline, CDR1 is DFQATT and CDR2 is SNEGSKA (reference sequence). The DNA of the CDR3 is TGCAGTGCTCCGACCGCGACTAGCGGGAGTAGGTACAATGAGCAGTTCTTC. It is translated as CSAPTATSGSRYNEQFF.

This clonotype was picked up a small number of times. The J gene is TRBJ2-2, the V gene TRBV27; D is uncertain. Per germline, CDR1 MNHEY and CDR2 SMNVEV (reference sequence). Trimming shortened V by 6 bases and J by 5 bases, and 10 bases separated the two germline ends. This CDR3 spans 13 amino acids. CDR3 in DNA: TGTGCCAGCAGGGGCACTAATACCGGGGAGCTGTTTTTT. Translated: CASRGTNTGELFF.

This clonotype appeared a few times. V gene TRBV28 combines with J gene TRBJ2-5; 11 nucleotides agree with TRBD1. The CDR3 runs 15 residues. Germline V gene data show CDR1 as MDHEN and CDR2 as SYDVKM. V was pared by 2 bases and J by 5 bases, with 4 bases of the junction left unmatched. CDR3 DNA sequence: TGTGCCAGCAGTTTAGCCGGGACAGGGGGTGAGACCCAGTACTTC. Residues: CASSLAGTGGETQYF.

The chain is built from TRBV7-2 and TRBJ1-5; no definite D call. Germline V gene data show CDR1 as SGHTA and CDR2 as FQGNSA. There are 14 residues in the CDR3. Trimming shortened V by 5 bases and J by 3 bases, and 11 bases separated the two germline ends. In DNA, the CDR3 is TGTGCCAGCAGCAGGGATTTTCCCAATCAGCCCCAGCATTTT. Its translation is CASSRDFPNQPQHF. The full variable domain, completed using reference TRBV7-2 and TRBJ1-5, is GAGVSQSPSNKVTEKGKDVELRCDPISGHTALYWYRQSLGQGLEFLIYFQGNSAPDKSGLPSDRFSAERTGGSVSTLTIQRTQQEDSAVYLCASSRDFPNQPQHFGDGTRLSIL.

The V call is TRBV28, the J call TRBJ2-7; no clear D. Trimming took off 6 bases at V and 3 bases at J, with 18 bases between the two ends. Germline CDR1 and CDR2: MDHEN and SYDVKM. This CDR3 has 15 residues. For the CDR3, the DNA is TGTGCCAGCAGCTCTCAGGCACTTCCTTACTACGAGCAGTACTTC. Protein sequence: CASSSQALPYYEQYF.

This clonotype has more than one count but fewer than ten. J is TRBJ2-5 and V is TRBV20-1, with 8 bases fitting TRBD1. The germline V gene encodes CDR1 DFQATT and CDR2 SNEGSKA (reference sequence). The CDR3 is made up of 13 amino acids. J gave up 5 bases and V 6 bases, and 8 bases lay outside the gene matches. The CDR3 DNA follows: TGCAGTGCCAGGGGGCCTATAGGGGAGACCCAGTACTTC. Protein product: CSARGPIGETQYF.

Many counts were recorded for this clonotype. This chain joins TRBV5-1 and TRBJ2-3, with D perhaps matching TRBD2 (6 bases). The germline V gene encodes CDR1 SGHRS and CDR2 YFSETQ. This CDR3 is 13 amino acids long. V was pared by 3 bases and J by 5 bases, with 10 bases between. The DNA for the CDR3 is TGCGCCAGCAGCTCGTCGGGAGAAGATACGCAGTATTTT. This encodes CASSSSGEDTQYF.

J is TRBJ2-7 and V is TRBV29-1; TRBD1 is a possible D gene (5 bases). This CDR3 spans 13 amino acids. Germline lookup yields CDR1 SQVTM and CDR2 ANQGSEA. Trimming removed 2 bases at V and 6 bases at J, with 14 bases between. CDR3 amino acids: CSVERSQRGEQYF. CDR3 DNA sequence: TGCAGCGTTGAACGGTCACAAAGGGGCGAGCAGTACTTC.

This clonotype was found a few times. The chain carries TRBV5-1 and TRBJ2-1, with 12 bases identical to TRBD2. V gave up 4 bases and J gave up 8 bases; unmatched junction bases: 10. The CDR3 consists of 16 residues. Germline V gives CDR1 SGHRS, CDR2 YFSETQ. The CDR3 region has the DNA TGCGCCAGCAGCGGAGGGCTAGCGGGGGGGGTCGATGAGCAGTTCTTC. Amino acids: CASSGGLAGGVDEQFF.

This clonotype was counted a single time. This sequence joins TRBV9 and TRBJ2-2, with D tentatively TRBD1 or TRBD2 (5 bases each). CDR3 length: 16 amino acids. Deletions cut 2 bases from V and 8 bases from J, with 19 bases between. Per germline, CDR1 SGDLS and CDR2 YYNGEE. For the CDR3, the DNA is TGTGCCAGCAGCGTGGCCCTCGGGGCGGAGGAAGGGGAGCTGTTTTTT. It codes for CASSVALGAEEGELFF. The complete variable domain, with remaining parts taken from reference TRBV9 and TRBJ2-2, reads DSGVTQTPKHLITATGQRVTLRCSPRSGDLSVYWYQQSLDQGLQFLIQYYNGEERAKGNILERFSAQQFPDLHSELNLSSLELGDSALYFCASSVALGAEEGELFFGEGSRLTVL.

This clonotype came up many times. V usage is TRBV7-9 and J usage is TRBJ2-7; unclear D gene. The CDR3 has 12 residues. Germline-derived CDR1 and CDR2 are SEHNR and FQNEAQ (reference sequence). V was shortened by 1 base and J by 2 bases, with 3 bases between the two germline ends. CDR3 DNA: TGTGCCAGCAGCTTAGTGGCCTACGAGCAGTACTTC. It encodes CASSLVAYEQYF. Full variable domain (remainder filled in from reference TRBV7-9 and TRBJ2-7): DTGVSQNPRHKITKRGQNVTFRCDPISEHNRLYWYRQTLGQGPEFLTYFQNEAQLEKSRLLSDRFSAERPKGSFSTLEIQRTEQGDSAMYLCASSLVAYEQYFGPGTRLTVT.

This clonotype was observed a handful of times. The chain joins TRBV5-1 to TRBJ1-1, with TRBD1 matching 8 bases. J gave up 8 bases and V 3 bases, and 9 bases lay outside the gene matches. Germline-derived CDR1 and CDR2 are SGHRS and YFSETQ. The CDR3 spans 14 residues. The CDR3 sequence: CASSSLGQGTEAFF. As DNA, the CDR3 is TGCGCCAGCAGCTCCCTAGGACAGGGTACGGAAGCTTTCTTT.

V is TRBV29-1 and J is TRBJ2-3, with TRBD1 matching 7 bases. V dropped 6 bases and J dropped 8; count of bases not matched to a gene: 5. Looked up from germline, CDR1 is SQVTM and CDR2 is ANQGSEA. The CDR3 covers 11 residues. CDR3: CSVDRVGTQYF. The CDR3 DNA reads TGCAGCGTCGACAGGGTTGGTACGCAGTATTTT.

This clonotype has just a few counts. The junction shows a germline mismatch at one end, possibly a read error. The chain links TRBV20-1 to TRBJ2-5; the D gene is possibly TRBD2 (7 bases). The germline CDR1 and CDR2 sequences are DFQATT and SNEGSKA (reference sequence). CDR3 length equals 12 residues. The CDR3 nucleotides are TGCAGTACTAGCGCGGGGGCAGAGACCCAGTACTTC. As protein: CSTSAGAETQYF.

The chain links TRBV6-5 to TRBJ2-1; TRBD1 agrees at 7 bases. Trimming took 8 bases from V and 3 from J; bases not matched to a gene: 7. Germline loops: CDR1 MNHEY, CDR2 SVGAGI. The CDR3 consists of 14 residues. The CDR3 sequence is CASFRQGSYNEQFF. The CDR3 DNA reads TGTGCCAGCTTTCGACAGGGAAGCTACAATGAGCAGTTCTTC.

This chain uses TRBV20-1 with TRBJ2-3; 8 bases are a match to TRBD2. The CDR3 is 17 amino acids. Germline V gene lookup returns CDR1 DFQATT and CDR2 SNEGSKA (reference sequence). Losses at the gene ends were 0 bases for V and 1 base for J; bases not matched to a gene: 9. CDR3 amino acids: CSARDRWVAGRTDTQYF. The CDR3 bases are TGCAGTGCTAGAGATCGTTGGGTAGCGGGGCGCACAGATACGCAGTATTTT.

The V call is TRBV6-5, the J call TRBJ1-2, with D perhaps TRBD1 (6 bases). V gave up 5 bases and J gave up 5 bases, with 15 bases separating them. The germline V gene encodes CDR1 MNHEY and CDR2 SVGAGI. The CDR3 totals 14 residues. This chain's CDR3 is CASSRDTERYGYTF. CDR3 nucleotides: TGTGCCAGCAGTCGGGACACCGAACGGTATGGCTACACCTTC.

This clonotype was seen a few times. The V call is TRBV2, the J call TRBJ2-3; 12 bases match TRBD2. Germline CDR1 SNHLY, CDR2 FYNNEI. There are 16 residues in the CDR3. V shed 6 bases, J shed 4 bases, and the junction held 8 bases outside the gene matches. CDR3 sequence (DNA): TGTGCCAGCAGCGACTCGACTAGCGGGGGCCCAGATACGCAGTATTTT. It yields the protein CASSDSTSGGPDTQYF.

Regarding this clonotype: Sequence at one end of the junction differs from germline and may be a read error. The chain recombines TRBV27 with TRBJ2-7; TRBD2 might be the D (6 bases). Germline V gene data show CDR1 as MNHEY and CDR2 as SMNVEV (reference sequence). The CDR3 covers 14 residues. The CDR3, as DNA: TGTGCCTGCAGTTTATCCGGGGGAGGTCGTGAGCAGTACTTC. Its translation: CACSLSGGGREQYF.

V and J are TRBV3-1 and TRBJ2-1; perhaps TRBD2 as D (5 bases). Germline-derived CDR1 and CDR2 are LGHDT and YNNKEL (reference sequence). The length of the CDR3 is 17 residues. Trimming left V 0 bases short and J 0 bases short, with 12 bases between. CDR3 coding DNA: TGTGCCAGCAGCCAAGAAGCTAGCCTCGCCTCCTACAATGAGCAGTTCTTC. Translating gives CASSQEASLASYNEQFF.

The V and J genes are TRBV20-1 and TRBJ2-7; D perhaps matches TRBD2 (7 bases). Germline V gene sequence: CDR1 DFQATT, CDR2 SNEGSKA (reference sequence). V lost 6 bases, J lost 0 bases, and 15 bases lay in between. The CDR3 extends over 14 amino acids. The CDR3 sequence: CSARGGGASYEQYF. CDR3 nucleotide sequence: TGCAGTGCCCGAGGTGGGGGGGCCTCCTACGAGCAGTACTTC.

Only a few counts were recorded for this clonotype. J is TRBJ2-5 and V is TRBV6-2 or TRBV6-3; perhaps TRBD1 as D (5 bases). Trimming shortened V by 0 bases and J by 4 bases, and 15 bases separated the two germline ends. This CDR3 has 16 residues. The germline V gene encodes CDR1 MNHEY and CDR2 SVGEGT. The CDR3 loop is CASSYSSLGAGETQYF. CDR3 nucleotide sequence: TGTGCCAGCAGTTACTCGTCCCTAGGGGCTGGAGAGACCCAGTACTTC.

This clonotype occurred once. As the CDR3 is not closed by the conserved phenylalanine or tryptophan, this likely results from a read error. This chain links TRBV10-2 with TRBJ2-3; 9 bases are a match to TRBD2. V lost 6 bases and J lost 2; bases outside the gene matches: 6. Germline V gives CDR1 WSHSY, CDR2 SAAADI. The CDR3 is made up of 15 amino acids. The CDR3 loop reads CASSPTSGNTDTQYL. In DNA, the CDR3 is TGCGCCAGCAGCCCGACTAGCGGAAACACAGATACGCAGTATTTA.